Following are 20 T cell receptor beta chains from one sample sequenced in a study of T-cell memory formation after mild COVID-19. TCRdb processed the 5' RACE reads anew with MiXCR; each CDR3 protein has one entry. The repertoire holds hundreds of thousands of distinct CDR3 sequences, with roughly 23% as singletons. Material: PBMCs or a T cell subset sorted from them (not recorded which). The receptors shown here come from an adult woman who had mild COVID-19 (a few samples of this study predate the infection). Cell type and time point are not known.

The chain links TRBV5-1 to TRBJ2-5; D perhaps matches TRBD1 (6 bases). The CDR3 runs to 13 residues. CDR1 is SGHRS, CDR2 YFSETQ, per germline. The ends were cut back, 4 bases at V and 8 bases at J, with 15 bases in the middle. DNA for the CDR3: TGCGCCAGCAGCATATACAGGGATCGTACCCAGTACTTC. Its translation is CASSIYRDRTQYF. The full variable domain, with the rest looked up from reference TRBV5-1 and TRBJ2-5, is KAGVTQTPRYLIKTRGQQVTLSCSPISGHRSVSWYQQTPGQGLQFLFEYFSETQRNKGNFPGRFSGRQFSNSRSEMNVSTLELGDSALYLCASSIYRDRTQYFGPGTRLLVL.

In this sample, this clonotype turned up a few times. This chain connects TRBV27 to TRBJ2-1, with D maybe TRBD1 (5 bases). Deletions cut 8 bases from V and 7 bases from J, with 18 bases between. The germline CDR1 and CDR2 sequences are MNHEY and SMNVEV (reference sequence). This CDR3 contains 14 residues. The CDR3 loop reads CASLGQGGPNEQFF. The CDR3 DNA reads TGTGCCAGCCTAGGTCAGGGCGGCCCAAATGAGCAGTTCTTC.

This clonotype was seen only a few times. Germline is not matched at one junction end, which may reflect a read error. This chain connects TRBV2 to TRBJ2-4; D remains ambiguous. The germline gives CDR1 SNHLY, CDR2 FYNNEI. This CDR3 has 14 amino acids. In nucleotides, the CDR3 is TGTGCCAGCAGGGAAGGGCTAGCCAAAAACATTCAGTACTTC. Translating it yields CASREGLAKNIQYF.

Remarks on this clonotype: Given a much more abundant clone one base away, this may be a read error. The J gene is TRBJ1-2, the V gene TRBV5-1; no reliable D call. The CDR3 spans 14 residues. V lost 0 bases and J 7 bases, leaving 13 bases between the germline ends. Germline V gene sequence: CDR1 SGHRS, CDR2 YFSETQ. CDR3 sequence reads: CASSLASETCGYTF. In DNA, the CDR3 is TGCGCCAGCAGCTTGGCTTCAGAAACCTGTGGCTACACCTTC.

The chain carries TRBV5-1 and TRBJ2-6; no reliable D call. The CDR3 is made up of 16 amino acids. The germline V gene has CDR1 SGHRS and CDR2 YFSETQ. V lost 1 base and J lost 3, with 11 bases in between. In DNA form, the CDR3 reads TGCGCCAGCAGCTTGTGGGAATTTCGTGGGGCCAACGTCCTGACTTTC. This gives the protein CASSLWEFRGANVLTF.

This clonotype occurred a few times. The J gene is TRBJ1-2, the V gene TRBV4-2; D possibly corresponds to TRBD1 (6 bases). Germline V CDR1 and CDR2: LGHNA, YNFKEQ. The germline V and J ends were trimmed by 3 bases and 8 bases, with 13 bases remaining between them. The CDR3 covers 13 residues. The CDR3 sequence: CASSQDSAYGYTF. The CDR3 DNA is TGTGCCAGCAGCCAGGACAGTGCCTACGGCTACACCTTC.

The V gene is TRBV2, the J gene TRBJ2-2, with D unresolved. Trimming removed 3 bases from V and 9 bases from J, with 5 bases in between. The CDR3 loop spans 11 amino acids. In germline, CDR1 is SNHLY, CDR2 FYNNEI. The CDR3 nucleotides read TGTGCCAGCAGTGAGTCTAGGGAGCTGTTTTTT. Amino acids: CASSESRELFF.

This sequence joins TRBV15 and TRBJ2-7; 9 positions agree with TRBD1. Trimming cost V 9 bases and J 9 bases; bases outside gene matches: 9. Germline values: CDR1 LNHNV, CDR2 YYDKDF (reference sequence). This CDR3 contains 12 residues. The CDR3 DNA sequence: TGTGCCACTTCCGGGACAGGGAGGGGGCAGTACTTC. Its translation: CATSGTGRGQYF.

Only a few counts were recorded for this clonotype. The rearrangement uses TRBV9 and TRBJ2-3; perhaps TRBD1 as D (5 bases). The CDR3 contains 15 residues. Trimming took off 4 bases at V and 2 bases at J, with 14 bases between the two ends. Germline lookup yields CDR1 SGDLS and CDR2 YYNGEE. The CDR3 spells CASSSSGFLTDTQYF. For the CDR3, the DNA is TGTGCCAGCAGCTCCTCAGGGTTTCTCACAGATACGCAGTATTTT.

The rearrangement joins TRBV27 to TRBJ2-7, with D tentatively TRBD1 or TRBD2 (5 bases each). CDR3 size: 13 residues. Trimming pared 5 bases from V and 0 bases from J, leaving 8 bases between. From germline, CDR1 is MNHEY and CDR2 SMNVEV (reference sequence). As DNA, the CDR3 is TGTGCCAGCAGTACCGGGGCCTCCTACGAGCAGTACTTC. As protein: CASSTGASYEQYF.

The chain recombines TRBV12-5 with TRBJ2-1; 7 nucleotides match TRBD1. The V gene's germline CDR1 is LGHNT and CDR2 FRNRAP. The CDR3 runs 16 residues. Trimming cost V 1 base and J 0 bases; bases outside gene matches: 3. The CDR3 is CASGLEGASSYNEQFF. CDR3 DNA: TGTGCTAGTGGTTTGGAGGGGGCGAGCTCCTACAATGAGCAGTTCTTC.

This clonotype has more than one count but fewer than ten. This chain joins TRBV12-3 or TRBV12-4 and TRBJ2-1; 8 bases agree with TRBD2. With 5 bases clipped from V and 1 base from J, the junction kept 4 bases outside the gene matches. This CDR3 has 15 amino acids. In DNA form, the CDR3 reads TGTGCCAGCAGTCGCGGGGGGACTTCCTACAATGAGCAGTTCTTC. Its translation: CASSRGGTSYNEQFF.

The chain links TRBV27 to TRBJ2-7; TRBD2 is a possible D gene (5 bases). From germline, CDR1 is MNHEY and CDR2 SMNVEV (reference sequence). V lost 0 bases to trimming and J lost 0 bases, with 9 bases between them. The CDR3 has 15 residues. The CDR3 loop is CASSLSAGLSYEQYF. The CDR3 DNA sequence: TGTGCCAGCAGTTTATCGGCGGGCCTCTCCTACGAGCAGTACTTC.

The rearrangement uses TRBV7-9 and TRBJ1-1, with D maybe TRBD1 (6 bases). V gave up 11 bases and J gave up 1 base, with 17 bases separating them. CDR3 length equals 14 residues. The germline V gene encodes CDR1 SEHNR and CDR2 FQNEAQ (reference sequence). The CDR3 DNA sequence: TGTGCCGGAACATCGACAGGACCGAACACTGAAGCTTTCTTT. This gives the protein CAGTSTGPNTEAFF.

The CDR3 DNA reads TGTGCCAGCAGCCCCGACTCCCTTCTGGTGGCTGAAGCTTTCTTT. Translation: CASSPDSLLVAEAFF. The rearrangement links TRBV7-2 to TRBJ1-1; D unresolved. The CDR3 spans 15 residues. With 5 bases removed from V and 6 bases from J, the gap between germline ends came to 19 bases. The germline CDR1 and CDR2 sequences are SGHTA and FQGNSA.

The chain is built from TRBV7-2 and TRBJ2-1; D may be TRBD1 or TRBD2 (6 bases each). CDR1 is SGHTA and CDR2 is FQGNSA in the germline V gene. There are 15 residues in the CDR3. V lost 2 bases to trimming and J lost 8 bases, with 16 bases between them. CDR3 coding DNA: TGTGCCAGCAGCTTACCGGGGGCCGATGACGATGAGCAGTTCTTC. This translates into CASSLPGADDDEQFF.

This clonotype was seen a handful of times. This rearrangement joins TRBV20-1 to TRBJ2-4; D gene ambiguous. CDR1 and CDR2 from the germline V gene are DFQATT and SNEGSKA (reference sequence). The ends were cut back, 3 bases at V and 0 bases at J, with 9 bases in the middle. There are 14 residues in the CDR3. Here the CDR3 reads CSASEGLAKNIQYF. CDR3 DNA sequence: TGCAGTGCTAGTGAAGGTTTAGCCAAAAACATTCAGTACTTC.

This clonotype appeared a few times. The chain is built from TRBV6-1 and TRBJ2-7; no definite D call. Germline V gene lookup returns CDR1 MNHNS and CDR2 SASEGT. The CDR3 contains 12 residues. V was pared by 9 bases and J by 5 bases, with 14 bases between. CDR3 bases: TGTGCCAGTATGGTGGCTCCTGACGAGCAGTACTTC. Translated, it gives CASMVAPDEQYF.

This clonotype has only a few counts. The chain couples TRBV5-5 to TRBJ2-7; D remains ambiguous. V shed 0 bases and J shed 0 bases, with 7 bases lying between them. Germline values: CDR1 SGHKS, CDR2 YYEKEE (reference sequence). The CDR3 is 14 residues long. This chain's CDR3 is CASSLAPVSYEQYF. The DNA of the CDR3 is TGTGCCAGCAGCTTGGCGCCCGTCTCCTACGAGCAGTACTTC.

This clonotype was found a few times. The rearrangement joins TRBV12-3 or TRBV12-4 to TRBJ1-4; D is perhaps TRBD1 (5 bases). V was cut by 7 bases and J by 5 bases, with 20 bases left in between. The CDR3 sequence is 16 residues long. CDR3 residues: CASTWGVSGVNEKLFF. The CDR3 nucleotides are TGTGCCAGCACCTGGGGCGTATCGGGGGTAAATGAAAAACTGTTTTTT.